The 32 T cell receptor beta chains presented below share a single source sample, sequenced in a study of cytomegalovirus exposure and HLA in healthy donors. PCR employed 60 Vbeta and 13 Jbeta primers. Sequencing was performed with immunoSEQ multiplex PCR; in TCRdb, only in-frame clones are kept and a portion is missing. Of around 180,000 clones listed, approximately 86% are singletons. What was sequenced was PBMCs. Receptors originate from a woman aged 18-29 years in good health and CMV-seronegative.

The chain combines TRBV4-1 with TRBJ2-3; 7 positions agree with TRBD2. J gave up 2 bases and V 5 bases, and 4 bases lay outside the gene matches. Per germline, CDR1 MGHRA and CDR2 YSYEKL. This CDR3 has 14 residues. DNA of the CDR3: TGCGCCAGCAGCACCACTAGCGACACAGATACGCAGTATTTT. Translation: CASSTTSDTDTQYF.

The chain joins TRBV9 to TRBJ1-1; TRBD1 is a possible D gene (5 bases). CDR1 and CDR2 from the germline V gene are SGDLS and YYNGEE. V was pared by 5 bases and J by 0 bases, with 17 bases between. The CDR3 is 16 amino acids. This CDR3 reads CASSFSGWGMNTEAFF. The CDR3 coding sequence is TGTGCCAGCAGTTTCTCTGGCTGGGGCATGAACACTGAAGCTTTCTTT.

This clone has more than one count but fewer than ten. The chain joins TRBV4-2 to TRBJ1-4; D is unresolved. The germline V gene encodes CDR1 LGHNA and CDR2 YNFKEQ. Trimming cost V 0 bases and J 8 bases, with 13 bases left between them. The CDR3 has 15 amino acids. CDR3 sequence: CASSQEGRSGEKLFF. The CDR3 DNA reads as TGTGCCAGCAGCCAAGAAGGGAGATCGGGGGAAAAACTGTTTTTT.

The chain recombines TRBV5-1 with TRBJ1-2, with D possibly matching TRBD1 (5 bases). Germline V gene data show CDR1 as SGHRS and CDR2 as YFSETQ. Trimming pared 0 bases from V and 5 bases from J, leaving 20 bases between. CDR3 length equals 17 residues. CDR3 amino acids: CASSLGPEDNGGYGYTF. The CDR3 nucleotides read TGCGCCAGCAGCTTGGGGCCCGAGGACAACGGTGGGTATGGCTACACCTTC.

The J gene is TRBJ2-7, the V gene TRBV19; a possible D gene is TRBD1 (6 bases). The CDR3 loop spans 11 amino acids. Trimming took off 8 bases at V and 9 bases at J, with 14 bases between the two ends. Per the germline V gene, CDR1 is LNHDA and CDR2 is SQIVND (reference sequence). This chain's CDR3 is CASGQMRRQYF. CDR3 nucleotide sequence: TGTGCCAGTGGACAGATGAGAAGGCAGTACTTC.

V gene TRBV7-9 combines with J gene TRBJ2-7; TRBD1 matches 9 bases. This CDR3 has 16 residues. The V and J ends lost 5 bases and 2 bases, in that order; junction bases with no gene match: 10. Germline V gives CDR1 SEHNR, CDR2 FQNEAQ (reference sequence). CDR3 coding DNA: TGTGCCAGCAGCACATGGGACAGGGCCGGCACCTACGAGCAGTACTTC. Its translation: CASSTWDRAGTYEQYF.

This clone was detected once. The gene calls are TRBV2 and TRBJ1-4; 11 nucleotides align to TRBD1. The CDR3 length is 14 residues. CDR1 is SNHLY, CDR2 FYNNEI, per germline. V lost 7 bases, J lost 7 bases, and 5 bases stayed unmatched. CDR3 loop: CASTGQGASEKLFF. The CDR3, as DNA: TGTGCCAGCACCGGACAGGGGGCTAGTGAAAAACTGTTTTTT.

CDR3 DNA: TGTGCCAGCAGCTCGCGGGACCTAGTGGAGACCCAGTACTTC. Amino acid sequence: CASSSRDLVETQYF. V usage is TRBV11-2 and J usage is TRBJ2-5; TRBD2 is a possible D gene (6 bases). V gave up 4 bases and J gave up 5 bases, with 14 bases separating them. The CDR3 has 14 amino acids. Germline CDR1 SGHAT, CDR2 FQNNGV. Full variable domain (outside the CDR3, taken from reference TRBV11-2 and TRBJ2-5): EAGVAQSPRYKIIEKRQSVAFWCNPISGHATLYWYQQILGQGPKLLIQFQNNGVVDDSQLPKDRFSAERLKGVDSTLKIQPAKLEDSAVYLCASSSRDLVETQYFGPGTRLLVL.

This clone was seen more than once but under ten times. The rearrangement links TRBV6-5 to TRBJ1-4; D is unresolved. The CDR3 contains 15 residues. The germline V and J ends were trimmed by 2 bases and 6 bases, with 13 bases remaining between them. Germline V CDR1 and CDR2: MNHEY, SVGAGI. CDR3 sequence: CASSYLGALDEKLFF. CDR3 nucleotide sequence: TGTGCCAGCAGTTACCTAGGAGCCCTTGATGAAAAACTGTTTTTT.

The chain has TRBV19 and TRBJ1-4; TRBD1 is a possible D gene (5 bases). This CDR3 comprises 13 residues. Trimming pared 6 bases from V and 4 bases from J, leaving 9 bases between. CDR1 is LNHDA and CDR2 is SQIVND in the germline V gene (reference sequence). The CDR3 reads CASSGGNNEKLFF. Written as DNA, the CDR3 is TGTGCCAGTAGCGGGGGGAATAATGAAAAACTGTTTTTT.

The V gene is TRBV6-4, the J gene TRBJ1-5; D is unclear. V gave up 3 bases and J gave up 0 bases, with 3 bases separating them. The CDR3 extends over 13 amino acids. The germline CDR1 and CDR2 sequences are MRHNA and SNTAGT. CDR3 nucleotides: TGTGCCAGCAGTGAGTATAGCAATCAGCCCCAGCATTTT. Its translation: CASSEYSNQPQHF.

V and J are TRBV6-6 and TRBJ2-1; 7 nucleotides match TRBD2. Germline-derived CDR1 and CDR2 are MNHNY and SVGAGI (reference sequence). The ends lost 5 bases at V and 8 bases at J; junction bases unmatched: 9. The CDR3 consists of 14 residues. The CDR3 DNA follows: TGTGCCAGCAGTGACGGGACTATCCGCGATGAGCAGTTCTTC. Translating it yields CASSDGTIRDEQFF.

V gene TRBV2 combines with J gene TRBJ1-1; no reliable D call. The CDR3 totals 16 residues. Germline values: CDR1 SNHLY, CDR2 FYNNEI. The V end lost 3 bases, the J end lost 0 bases, and 14 bases lay between the germline ends. This chain's CDR3 is CASSDRGPIMNTEAFF. The DNA of the CDR3 is TGTGCCAGCAGTGACCGAGGCCCGATAATGAACACTGAAGCTTTCTTT.

The chain has TRBV7-8 and TRBJ1-2; 7 bases fit TRBD1. This CDR3 is built from 13 residues. Germline loops: CDR1 SGHVS, CDR2 FQNEAQ. V lost 3 bases to trimming and J lost 10 bases; unmatched junction nucleotides: 8. CDR3 amino acids: CASSFPGQGDYTF. DNA of the CDR3: TGTGCCAGCAGCTTTCCGGGGCAGGGGGACTACACCTTC.

The gene calls are TRBV5-1 and TRBJ1-2, with D uncertain. The germline V and J ends were trimmed by 3 bases and 7 bases, with 16 bases remaining between them. The CDR3 totals 14 residues. The germline gives CDR1 SGHRS, CDR2 YFSETQ. CDR3 sequence reads: CASSYGDGSPGYTF. The CDR3 DNA is TGCGCCAGCAGCTACGGAGACGGATCCCCTGGCTACACCTTC.

This clone has a single count. The chain employs TRBV27 and TRBJ2-1, with 8 bases fitting TRBD1. V was clipped by 3 bases and J by 6 bases; unmatched bases: 1. The CDR3 extends over 13 amino acids. Germline-derived CDR1 and CDR2 are MNHEY and SMNVEV (reference sequence). CDR3 sequence reads: CASSFTGGNEQFF. As DNA, the CDR3 is TGTGCCAGCAGTTTTACAGGGGGCAATGAGCAGTTCTTC.

The V and J genes are TRBV5-6 and TRBJ1-1; 8 bases are a match to TRBD1. Per germline, CDR1 SGHDT and CDR2 YYEEEE. The trim removed 4 bases at V and 5 bases at J, leaving 7 bases unmatched. The CDR3 runs 14 residues. CDR3 residues: CASSRTGLYTEAFF. CDR3 coding DNA: TGTGCCAGCAGCAGGACAGGGCTATATACTGAAGCTTTCTTT. The full variable domain, completed using reference TRBV5-6 and TRBJ1-1, is DAGVTQSPTHLIKTRGQQVTLRCSPKSGHDTVSWYQQALGQGPQFIFQYYEEEERQRGNFPDRFSGHQFPNYSSELNVNALLLGDSALYLCASSRTGLYTEAFFGQGTRLTVV.

The chain links TRBV6-1 to TRBJ2-1; 7 bases agree with TRBD1. This CDR3 region has 14 residues. V dropped 4 bases and J dropped 2; count of bases not matched to a gene: 2. In germline, CDR1 is MNHNS, CDR2 SASEGT. The CDR3 region is CASSGGQTYNEQFF. In nucleotides, the CDR3 is TGTGCCAGCAGTGGGGGACAGACCTACAATGAGCAGTTCTTC.

The chain couples TRBV11-3 to TRBJ2-1; possibly TRBD1 for D (6 bases). Germline V gives CDR1 SGHNT, CDR2 YENEEA. The CDR3 contains 18 residues. Trimming shortened V by 6 bases and J by 3 bases, and 24 bases separated the two germline ends. Written as DNA, the CDR3 is TGTGCCAGCAGGGCGGAGCAGCAGGGGTTATGGTTCTACAATGAGCAGTTCTTC. It codes for CASRAEQQGLWFYNEQFF.

The chain links TRBV5-4 to TRBJ1-5; D gene ambiguous. Germline CDR1 SGHNT, CDR2 YYREEE (reference sequence). The CDR3 loop spans 13 amino acids. The V gene lost 0 bases and the J gene lost 6 bases, with 7 bases spanning the gap. The CDR3 region has the DNA TGTGCCAGCAGCTTGGAACGGGGTCAGCCCCAGCATTTT. Translation gives CASSLERGQPQHF.

The count of this clone is one. Other DNA sequences from this sample encode an identical CDR3 as well. The chain has TRBV5-1 and TRBJ2-1; 9 nucleotides line up with TRBD2. Germline V CDR1 and CDR2: SGHRS, YFSETQ. J gave up 2 bases and V 2 bases, and 8 bases lay outside the gene matches. The CDR3 contains 17 residues. In DNA form, the CDR3 reads TGCGCCAGCAGCTTATTTCTAGCGGGGATGCCCTACAATGAGCAGTTCTTC. The encoded protein is CASSLFLAGMPYNEQFF.

The chain carries TRBV5-1 and TRBJ2-1; the match to TRBD1 covers 9 bases. Per the germline V gene, CDR1 is SGHRS and CDR2 is YFSETQ. With V trimmed by 4 bases and J by 8 bases, 13 bases remained unmatched. The CDR3 consists of 16 residues. CDR3 DNA sequence: TGCGCCAGCAGCCCCGAGACCCGGACAGGGGCGGATGAGCAGTTCTTC. Its translation is CASSPETRTGADEQFF.

The rearrangement joins TRBV7-9 to TRBJ1-1, with no clear D. The CDR3 covers 14 residues. V was pared by 11 bases and J by 4 bases, with 20 bases between. The germline CDR1 and CDR2 sequences are SEHNR and FQNEAQ (reference sequence). In DNA form, the CDR3 reads TGTGCCGGTTCAATAGAAGTGGTGAGCACTGAAGCTTTCTTT. Encoded protein: CAGSIEVVSTEAFF.

The rearrangement joins TRBV5-4 to TRBJ2-1, with TRBD2 matching over 8 bases. Germline values: CDR1 SGHNT, CDR2 YYREEE (reference sequence). V was clipped by 3 bases and J by 4 bases; unmatched bases: 6. The CDR3 spans 15 residues. The CDR3 loop is CASSYGGASYNEQFF. DNA for the CDR3: TGTGCCAGCAGCTACGGGGGGGCCTCGTACAATGAGCAGTTCTTC.

The chain is built from TRBV12-5 and TRBJ2-1; 7 nucleotides align to TRBD2. The trim removed 7 bases at V and 1 base at J, leaving 7 bases unmatched. The V gene's germline CDR1 is LGHNT and CDR2 FRNRAP. CDR3 length: 15 amino acids. The CDR3 nucleotides are TGTGCTAGTGTTGGAGGCGGGGGTTCCTACAATGAGCAGTTCTTC. It translates to CASVGGGGSYNEQFF.

The V gene is TRBV5-1, the J gene TRBJ2-3; D gene uncertain. The V end lost 6 bases, the J end lost 0 bases, and 14 bases lay between the germline ends. This CDR3 is 15 amino acids long. Per the germline V gene, CDR1 is SGHRS and CDR2 is YFSETQ. CDR3 in DNA: TGCGCCAGCACCGCATATGGGCCTAGCACAGATACGCAGTATTTT. Translated, it gives CASTAYGPSTDTQYF.

For this clone: At one boundary the junction diverges from the germline segment, which might be a read error. Written as DNA, the CDR3 is TGTTCCAGCAGCTTAGTCCCATATGGCTACACCTTC. This sequence encodes CSSSLVPYGYTF. V and J are TRBV7-9 and TRBJ1-2; no reliable D call. Germline CDR1 SEHNR, CDR2 FQNEAQ (reference sequence). The CDR3 spans 12 residues.

V usage is TRBV2 and J usage is TRBJ2-7; 10 nucleotides agree with TRBD2. The germline V gene has CDR1 SNHLY and CDR2 FYNNEI. After removal of 8 bases from V and 5 bases from J, the junction contained 9 bases not matched to a gene. CDR3 length equals 14 residues. The DNA of the CDR3 is TGTGCCAGCCTAGCGGGAGACTCCCTGAACGAGCAGTACTTC. This codes for CASLAGDSLNEQYF.

The chain has TRBV10-3 and TRBJ1-2; the match to TRBD1 covers 7 bases. In germline, CDR1 is ENHRY, CDR2 SYGVKD. This CDR3 has 14 amino acids. Trimming at V came to 2 bases and at J to 3 bases, leaving 3 bases not matched to a gene. The CDR3 bases are TGTGCCATCAGTGAGGGAGGGGGCGACTATGGCTACACCTTC. Translating it yields CAISEGGGDYGYTF.

The V and J genes are TRBV18 and TRBJ2-7; 10 nucleotides line up with TRBD2. The J segment lost 3 bases and the V segment lost 3 bases, leaving 2 bases of the junction unmatched. This CDR3 is built from 14 residues. CDR1 is KGHSH, CDR2 LQKENI, per germline. The CDR3 DNA reads as TGTGCCAGCTCACCCCTAGCGGGAGACTACGAGCAGTACTTC. The encoded protein is CASSPLAGDYEQYF. Using reference TRBV18 and TRBJ2-7 for the parts outside the CDR3, the full variable domain is NAGVMQNPRHLVRRRGQEARLRCSPMKGHSHVYWYRQLPEEGLKFMVYLQKENIIDESGMPKERFSAEFPKEGPSILRIQQVVRGDSAAYFCASSPLAGDYEQYFGPGTRLTVT.

This clone was counted once. This chain links TRBV7-2 with TRBJ1-2; D remains unclear. The germline gives CDR1 SGHTA, CDR2 FQGNSA. The CDR3 consists of 16 residues. V was shortened by 5 bases and J by 4 bases, with 20 bases between the two germline ends. The CDR3 here is CASSPKAGDYSYGYTF. CDR3 in DNA: TGTGCCAGCAGCCCTAAGGCGGGTGACTATAGCTATGGCTACACCTTC.

The chain joins TRBV7-2 to TRBJ2-5; 13 positions agree with TRBD2. The germline gives CDR1 SGHTA, CDR2 FQGNSA. The CDR3 is 17 residues long. J was trimmed by 5 bases and V by 4 bases; bases with no gene match: 10. The CDR3, as DNA: TGTGCCAGCAGCTCCCCTACTAGCGGGAGGGCCAGGGAGACCCAGTACTTC. Its protein product is CASSSPTSGRARETQYF.